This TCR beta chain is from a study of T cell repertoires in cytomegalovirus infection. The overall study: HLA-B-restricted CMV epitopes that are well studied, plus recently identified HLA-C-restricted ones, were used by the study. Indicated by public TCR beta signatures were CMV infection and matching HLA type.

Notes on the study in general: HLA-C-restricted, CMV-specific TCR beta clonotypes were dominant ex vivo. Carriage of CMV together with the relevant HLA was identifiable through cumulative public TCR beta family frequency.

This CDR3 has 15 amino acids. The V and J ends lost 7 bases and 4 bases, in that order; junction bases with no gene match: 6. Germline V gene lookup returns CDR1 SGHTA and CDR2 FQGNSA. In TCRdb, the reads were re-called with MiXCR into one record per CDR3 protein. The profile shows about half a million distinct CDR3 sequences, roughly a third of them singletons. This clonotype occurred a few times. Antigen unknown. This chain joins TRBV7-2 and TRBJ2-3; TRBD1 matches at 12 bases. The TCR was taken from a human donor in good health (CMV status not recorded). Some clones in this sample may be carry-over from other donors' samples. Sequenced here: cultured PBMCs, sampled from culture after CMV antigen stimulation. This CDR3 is CASIRDRGLPDTQYF. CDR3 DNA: TGTGCCAGCATCAGGGACAGGGGGCTCCCAGATACGCAGTATTTT.